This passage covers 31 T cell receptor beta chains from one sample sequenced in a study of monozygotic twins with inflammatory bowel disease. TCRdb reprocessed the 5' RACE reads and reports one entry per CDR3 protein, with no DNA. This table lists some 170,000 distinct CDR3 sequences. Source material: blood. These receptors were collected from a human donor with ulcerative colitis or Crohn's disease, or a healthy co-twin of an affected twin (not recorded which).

Here the CDR3 reads CASKNPDSPLHF. This chain uses TRBV5-4 with TRBJ1-6. The CDR3 length is 12 residues. Germline values: CDR1 SGHNT, CDR2 YYREEE (reference sequence).

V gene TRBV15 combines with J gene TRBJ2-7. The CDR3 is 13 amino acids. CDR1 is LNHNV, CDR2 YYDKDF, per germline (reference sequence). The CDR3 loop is CATSISISYEQYF.

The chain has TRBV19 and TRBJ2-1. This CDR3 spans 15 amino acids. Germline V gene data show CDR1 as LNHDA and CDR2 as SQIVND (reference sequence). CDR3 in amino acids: CASSILTEAYNEQFF.

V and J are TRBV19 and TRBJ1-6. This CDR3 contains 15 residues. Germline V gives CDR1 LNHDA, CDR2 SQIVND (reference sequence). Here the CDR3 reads CASSTGGSYNSPLHF. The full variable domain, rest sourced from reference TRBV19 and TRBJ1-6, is DGGITQSPKYLFRKEGQNVTLSCEQNLNHDAMYWYRQDPGQGLRLIYYSQIVNDFQKGDIAEGYSVSREKKESFPLTVTSAQKNPTAFYLCASSTGGSYNSPLHFGNGTRLTVT.

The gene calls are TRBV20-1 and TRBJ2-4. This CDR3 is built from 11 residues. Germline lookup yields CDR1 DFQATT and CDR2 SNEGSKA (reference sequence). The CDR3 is CSASTASIQYF.

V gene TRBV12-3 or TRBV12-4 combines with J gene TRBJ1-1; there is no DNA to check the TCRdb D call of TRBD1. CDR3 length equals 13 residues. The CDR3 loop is CASSKTGRTEAFF.

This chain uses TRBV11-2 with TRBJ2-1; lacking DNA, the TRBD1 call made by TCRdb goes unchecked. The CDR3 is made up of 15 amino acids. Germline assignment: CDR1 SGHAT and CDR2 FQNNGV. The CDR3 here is CASSLSGSGFNEQFF.

The CDR3 loop reads CASSQASGNIQYF. The chain is built from TRBV4-1 and TRBJ2-4. CDR3 length: 13 residues. Germline assignment: CDR1 MGHRA and CDR2 YSYEKL.

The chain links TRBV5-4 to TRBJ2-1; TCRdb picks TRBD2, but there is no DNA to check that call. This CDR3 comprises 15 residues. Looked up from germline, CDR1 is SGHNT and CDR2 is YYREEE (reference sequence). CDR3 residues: CASSLGTPRNNEQFF.

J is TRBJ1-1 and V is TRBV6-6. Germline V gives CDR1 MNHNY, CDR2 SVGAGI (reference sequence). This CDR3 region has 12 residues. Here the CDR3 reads CASSHNALKDFF.

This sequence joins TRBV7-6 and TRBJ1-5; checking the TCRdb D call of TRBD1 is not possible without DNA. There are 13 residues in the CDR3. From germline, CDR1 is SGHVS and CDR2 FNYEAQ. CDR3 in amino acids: CASSHNREQPQHF.

CDR3 sequence: CASSSFGGAEAFF. The V gene is TRBV7-2, the J gene TRBJ1-1. The CDR3 spans 13 residues. Germline CDR1 SGHTA, CDR2 FQGNSA.

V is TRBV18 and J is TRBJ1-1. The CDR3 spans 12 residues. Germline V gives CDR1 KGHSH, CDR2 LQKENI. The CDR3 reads CASSKTNTEAFF.

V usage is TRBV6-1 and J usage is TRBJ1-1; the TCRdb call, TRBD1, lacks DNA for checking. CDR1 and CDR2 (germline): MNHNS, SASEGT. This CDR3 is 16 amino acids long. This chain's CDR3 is CASRGRGAAMNTEAFF.

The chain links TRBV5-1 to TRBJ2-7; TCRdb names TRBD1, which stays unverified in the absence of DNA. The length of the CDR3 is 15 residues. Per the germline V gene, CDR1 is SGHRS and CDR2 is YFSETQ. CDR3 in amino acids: CASSQALTGNYEQYF. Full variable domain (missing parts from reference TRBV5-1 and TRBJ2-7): KAGVTQTPRYLIKTRGQQVTLSCSPISGHRSVSWYQQTPGQGLQFLFEYFSETQRNKGNFPGRFSGRQFSNSRSEMNVSTLELGDSALYLCASSQALTGNYEQYFGPGTRLTVT.

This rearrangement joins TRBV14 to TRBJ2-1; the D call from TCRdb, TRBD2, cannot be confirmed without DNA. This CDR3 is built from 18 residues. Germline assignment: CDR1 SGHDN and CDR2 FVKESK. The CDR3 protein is CASSQGGGSGAYYNEQFF.

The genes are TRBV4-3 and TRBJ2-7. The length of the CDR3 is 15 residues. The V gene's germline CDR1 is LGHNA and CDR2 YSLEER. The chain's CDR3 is CASSQGRMSSYEQYF.

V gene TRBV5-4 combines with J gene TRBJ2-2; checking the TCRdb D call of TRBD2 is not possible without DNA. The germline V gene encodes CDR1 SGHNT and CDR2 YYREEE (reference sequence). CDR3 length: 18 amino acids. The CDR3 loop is CASSLGTSGNLNTGELFF.

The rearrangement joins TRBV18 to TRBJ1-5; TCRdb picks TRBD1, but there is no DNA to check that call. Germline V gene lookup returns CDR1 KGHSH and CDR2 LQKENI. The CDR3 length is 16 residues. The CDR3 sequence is CASSPPAGVGNQPQHF.

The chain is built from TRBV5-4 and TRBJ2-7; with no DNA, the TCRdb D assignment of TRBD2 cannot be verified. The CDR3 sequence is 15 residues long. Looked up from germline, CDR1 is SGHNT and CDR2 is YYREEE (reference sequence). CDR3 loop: CASSLSGRIPYEQYF. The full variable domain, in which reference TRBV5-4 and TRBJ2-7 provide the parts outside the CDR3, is ETGVTQSPTHLIKTRGQQVTLRCSSQSGHNTVSWYQQALGQGPQFIFQYYREEENGRGNFPPRFSGLQFPNYSSELNVNALELDDSALYLCASSLSGRIPYEQYFGPGTRLTVT.

The CDR3 is CASSEAPTVSYEQYF. The chain uses TRBV6-1 and TRBJ2-7; TCRdb returns TRBD1, unconfirmable since there is no DNA. Germline V gene data show CDR1 as MNHNS and CDR2 as SASEGT. The length of the CDR3 is 15 residues.

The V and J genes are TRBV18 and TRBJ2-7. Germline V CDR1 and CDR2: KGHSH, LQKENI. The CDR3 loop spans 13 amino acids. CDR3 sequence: CASSHRGEYEQYF.

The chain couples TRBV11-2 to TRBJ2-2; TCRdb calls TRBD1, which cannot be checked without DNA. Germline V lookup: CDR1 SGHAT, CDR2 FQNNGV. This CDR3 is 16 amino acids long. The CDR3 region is CASSPGTGTNTGELFF.

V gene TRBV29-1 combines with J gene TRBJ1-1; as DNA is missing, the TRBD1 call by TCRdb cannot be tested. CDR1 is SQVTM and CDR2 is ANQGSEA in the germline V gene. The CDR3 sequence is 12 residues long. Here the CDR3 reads CSVIQGNTEAFF.

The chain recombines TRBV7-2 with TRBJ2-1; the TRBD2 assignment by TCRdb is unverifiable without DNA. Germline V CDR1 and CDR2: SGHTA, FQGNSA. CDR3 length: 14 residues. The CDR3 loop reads CASSLGLGYNEQFF. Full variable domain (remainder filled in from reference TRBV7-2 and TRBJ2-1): GAGVSQSPSNKVTEKGKDVELRCDPISGHTALYWYRQSLGQGLEFLIYFQGNSAPDKSGLPSDRFSAERTGGSVSTLTIQRTQQEDSAVYLCASSLGLGYNEQFFGPGTRLTVL.

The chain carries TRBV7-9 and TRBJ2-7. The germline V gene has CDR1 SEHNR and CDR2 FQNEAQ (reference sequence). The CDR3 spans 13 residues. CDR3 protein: CASGNTLAYEQYF.

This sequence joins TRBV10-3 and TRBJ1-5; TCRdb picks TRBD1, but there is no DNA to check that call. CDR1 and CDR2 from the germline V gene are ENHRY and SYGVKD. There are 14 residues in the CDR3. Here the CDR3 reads CAISPQGADQPQHF.

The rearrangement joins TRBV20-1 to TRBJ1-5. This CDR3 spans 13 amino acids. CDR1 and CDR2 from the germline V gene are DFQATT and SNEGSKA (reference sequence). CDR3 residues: CSAREFSNQPQHF.

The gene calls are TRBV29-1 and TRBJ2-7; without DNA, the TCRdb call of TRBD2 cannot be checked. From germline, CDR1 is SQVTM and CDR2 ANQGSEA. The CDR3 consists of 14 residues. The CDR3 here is CSVEESGGSDEQYF.

CDR3 region: CASSLARQGAGELFF. This chain joins TRBV7-2 and TRBJ2-2; TCRdb returns TRBD1, unconfirmable since there is no DNA. In germline, CDR1 is SGHTA, CDR2 FQGNSA. The CDR3 extends over 15 amino acids.

The CDR3 region is CASSRRQGTTEAFF. J is TRBJ1-1 and V is TRBV13; the D gene TCRdb calls, TRBD1, cannot be checked with no DNA. The length of the CDR3 is 14 residues. Germline loops: CDR1 PRHDT, CDR2 FYEKMQ (reference sequence). Based on the CDR3 plus reference TRBV13 and TRBJ1-1, the full variable domain is AAGVIQSPRHLIKEKRETATLKCYPIPRHDTVYWYQQGPGQDPQFLISFYEKMQSDKGSIPDRFSAQQFSDYHSELNMSSLELGDSALYFCASSRRQGTTEAFFGQGTRLTVV.